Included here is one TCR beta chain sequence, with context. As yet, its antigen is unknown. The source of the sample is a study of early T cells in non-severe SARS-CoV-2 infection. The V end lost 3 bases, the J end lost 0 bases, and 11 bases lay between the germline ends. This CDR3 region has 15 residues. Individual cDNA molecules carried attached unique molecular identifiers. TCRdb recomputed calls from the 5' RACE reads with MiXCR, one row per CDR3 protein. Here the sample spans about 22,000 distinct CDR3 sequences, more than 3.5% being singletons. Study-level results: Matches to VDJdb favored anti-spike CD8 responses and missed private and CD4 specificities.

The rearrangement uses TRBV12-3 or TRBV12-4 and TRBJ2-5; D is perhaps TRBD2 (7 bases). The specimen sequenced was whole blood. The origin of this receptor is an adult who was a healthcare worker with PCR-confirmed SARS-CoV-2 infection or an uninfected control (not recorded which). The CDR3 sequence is CASSFPGGYQETQYF. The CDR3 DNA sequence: TGTGCCAGCAGTTTTCCGGGGGGCTACCAAGAGACCCAGTACTTC.